This T cell receptor beta chain was identified during a study of T cell responses to AZD1222 COVID-19 vaccine. Study-level information: Pooled in the analysis were second doses at about 4 or about 12 weeks. General study results and limits: Nearly half of spike-specific TCRs reportedly target unmutated variant regions. Once two AZD1222 doses were given, Spike-specific TCR breadth and depth went up.

Of note for this clone: The antigen is unknown.

Measured with immunoSEQ multiplex PCR; TCRdb has only the in-frame clones, and not every one. The sample lists 95,000 to 130,000 clones; 88% were seen once. V shed 4 bases, J shed 8 bases, and the junction held 14 bases outside the gene matches. Germline loops: CDR1 WNHNN, CDR2 SYGVQD (reference sequence). The CDR3 spans 17 residues. This clonotype was sampled from an adult in good health. The J gene is TRBJ1-6, the V gene TRBV10-1; 7 nucleotides match TRBD1. The source was peripheral blood, collected on day 0 of AZD1222 vaccination. The chain's CDR3 is CASSVPKRDSSHSPLHF. CDR3 in DNA: TGCGCCAGCAGTGTCCCCAAGCGGGACAGCTCGCATTCACCCCTCCACTTT.